This T cell receptor beta chain was sequenced for a study of cytomegalovirus exposure and HLA in healthy donors (TCRdb year 2017). For the study in its entirety: According to a later analysis, one platform produced both the approximately 110 validation repertoires and the 730 or so repertoires of the first cohort. The study was designed to test whether signatures of past pathogen exposure could be identified by cataloging public T cell receptors. A separate validation cohort of approximately 130 different subjects was used in addition to the roughly 720-subject first cohort. To predict cytomegalovirus infection status, the study combined high-throughput TCR immunosequencing, statistical association of individual TCRs with disease status, and machine learning.

Separate from the approximately 700-subject first cohort, the validation cohort of 120 subjects was the group to which the donors belonged. Overall results and qualifications from the work: According to the authors, the approach could potentially be generalized to other disease states and immunological phenotypes. The classifier was reported to diagnose cytomegalovirus status with high specificity and sensitivity in both the original cohort and the validation cohort. In a later analysis, TCRs clustered in the first cohort were found to also tend to co-occur in the 130 or so validation repertoires, with about 94% of cluster scores above 0. A total of 150 to 200 TCR beta chains were listed by the study as associated with cytomegalovirus. The validation cohort had no HLA typing available for a later analysis, so co-occurrence within that cohort was assessed over all 120 or so repertoires. In vitro tests confirmed that a few of the cytomegalovirus-associated TCR beta chains recognize cytomegalovirus antigens. Most TCR sequences were observed very rarely across donors, whereas some public TCRs were present in many individuals.

Based on the germline V gene (reference sequence), the CDR1 and CDR2 sequences are SEHNR and FQNEAQ. Its CDR3 holds 14 amino acids, cysteine through phenylalanine. Only the CDR3 DNA is retained, 42 bases long and in frame from the first base. Relative to germline, V is missing 5 bases and J is missing 7 bases, with 7 bases of the junction outside any gene match. Library preparation used the immunoSEQ multiplex PCR assay. Turning to the authors' computational methods: A statistical classification framework was developed to diagnose cytomegalovirus status using the catalog of TCR beta chain sequences. This immuneACCESS table, as held by TCRdb, lists in-frame sequences with V and J called but not all clones. Of the missing ones, under half trace to an unresolved V gene in checked studies; the others have no known cause. V, J and clone size reflect that table, while D and trimming were determined from the DNA. The sample includes some 150,000 clones, with 88% observed a single time. The ten largest clones represent under 3% of the sample.

On this clone itself: The target of this receptor is not known. Base qualities are not provided; no much larger clone lies one nucleotide away.

The receptor was derived from a man in his late teens or twenties in good health and CMV-seronegative. The specimen was PBMCs. Recombination joined TRBV7-9 with TRBJ2-2, with 7 central nucleotides matching TRBD1. The nucleotides read TGTGCCAGCAGCGCAGGACAGGCAGTCGGGGAGCTGTTTTTT. This yields the protein CASSAGQAVGELFF. Reference TRBV7-9 and TRBJ2-2 proteins supply the regions before and after the CDR3; the full variable domain is: DTGVSQNPRHKITKRGQNVTFRCDPISEHNRLYWYRQTLGQGPEFLTYFQNEAQLEKSRLLSDRFSAERPKGSFSTLEIQRTEQGDSAMYLCASSAGQAVGELFFGEGSRLTVL.